This TCR beta chain is drawn from a study of blood T cell repertoires in COVID-19. Study at large: Samples representing acute and convalescent COVID-19 were sourced from the United States, Italy and Spain. The cDNA or gDNA used as material had been derived from T cells, B-cell-depleted T cells, or PBMCs.

Measured with immunoSEQ multiplex PCR; TCRdb has only the in-frame clones, and not every one. The sample includes under 200,000 clones, more than 70% of them seen just once. Participants had their cohort set by participant-reported clinical history. This receptor was taken from a man aged 35-49 years with acute COVID-19. Sequences were obtained from PBMCs or T cells enriched from blood (not recorded which).

The CDR3 DNA follows: TGTGCCAGCAGGGAGGGGATGACAGTGGTTGGCTACACCTTC. This encodes CASREGMTVVGYTF. The chain uses TRBV2 and TRBJ1-2; perhaps TRBD1 as D (5 bases). The V gene's germline CDR1 is SNHLY and CDR2 FYNNEI. The CDR3 is made up of 14 amino acids. Between the trimmed V and J ends, which lost 6 bases and 7 bases, there was a span of 18 bases.